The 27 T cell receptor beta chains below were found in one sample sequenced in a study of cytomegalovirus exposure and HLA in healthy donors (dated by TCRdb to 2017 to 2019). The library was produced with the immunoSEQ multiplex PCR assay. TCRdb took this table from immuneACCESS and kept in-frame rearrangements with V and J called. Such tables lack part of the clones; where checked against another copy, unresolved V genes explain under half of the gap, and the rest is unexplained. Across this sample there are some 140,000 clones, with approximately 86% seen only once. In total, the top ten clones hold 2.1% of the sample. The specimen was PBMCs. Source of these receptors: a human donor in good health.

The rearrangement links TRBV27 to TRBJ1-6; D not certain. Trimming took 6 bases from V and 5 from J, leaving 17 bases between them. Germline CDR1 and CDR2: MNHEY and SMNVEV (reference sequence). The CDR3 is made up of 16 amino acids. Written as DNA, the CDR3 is TGTGCCAGCAGCCCATCCCCCAATAGTGATAATTCACCCCTCCACTTT. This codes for CASSPSPNSDNSPLHF.

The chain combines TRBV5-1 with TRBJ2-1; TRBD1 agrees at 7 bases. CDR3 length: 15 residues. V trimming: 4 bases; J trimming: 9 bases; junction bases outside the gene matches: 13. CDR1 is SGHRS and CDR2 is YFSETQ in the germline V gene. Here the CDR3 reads CASSSGPKSGGEQFF. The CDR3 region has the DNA TGCGCCAGCAGCAGCGGACCAAAGTCAGGGGGTGAGCAGTTCTTC.

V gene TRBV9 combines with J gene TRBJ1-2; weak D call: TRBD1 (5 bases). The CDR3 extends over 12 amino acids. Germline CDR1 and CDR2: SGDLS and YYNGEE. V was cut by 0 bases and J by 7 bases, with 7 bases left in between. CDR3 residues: CASSVGGSGYTF. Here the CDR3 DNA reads TGTGCCAGCAGCGTAGGGGGCTCTGGCTACACCTTC.

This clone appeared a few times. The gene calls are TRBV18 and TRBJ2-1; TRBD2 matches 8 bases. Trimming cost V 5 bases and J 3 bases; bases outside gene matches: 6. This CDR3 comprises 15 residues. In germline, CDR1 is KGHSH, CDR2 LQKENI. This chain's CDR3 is CASSGAGGFYNEQFF. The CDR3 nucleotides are TGTGCCAGCTCAGGTGCGGGGGGTTTCTACAATGAGCAGTTCTTC.

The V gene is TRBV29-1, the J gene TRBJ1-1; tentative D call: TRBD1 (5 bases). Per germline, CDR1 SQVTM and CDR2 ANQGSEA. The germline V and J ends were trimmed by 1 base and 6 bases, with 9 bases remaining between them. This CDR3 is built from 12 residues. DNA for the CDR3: TGCAGCGTTGAAGGGCCGGGGGCTGAAGCTTTCTTT. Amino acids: CSVEGPGAEAFF.

The CDR3 region is CASSVPEAGAYNEQFF. The DNA of the CDR3 is TGTGCCAGCAGCGTTCCGGAGGCGGGAGCCTACAATGAGCAGTTCTTC. The rearrangement joins TRBV9 to TRBJ2-1; 7 nucleotides align to TRBD2. The length of the CDR3 is 16 residues. Germline V gives CDR1 SGDLS, CDR2 YYNGEE. The junction had 7 bases not matched to a gene; V was cut back by 2 bases and J by 2 bases.

CDR3 protein: CASISLAGNYNEQFF. CDR3 in DNA: TGTGCCAGCATATCCCTAGCGGGGAACTACAATGAGCAGTTCTTC. The chain combines TRBV27 with TRBJ2-1, with TRBD2 matching 9 bases. Germline V CDR1 and CDR2: MNHEY, SMNVEV (reference sequence). The CDR3 runs 15 residues. V was pared by 7 bases and J by 3 bases, with 7 bases of the junction left unmatched.

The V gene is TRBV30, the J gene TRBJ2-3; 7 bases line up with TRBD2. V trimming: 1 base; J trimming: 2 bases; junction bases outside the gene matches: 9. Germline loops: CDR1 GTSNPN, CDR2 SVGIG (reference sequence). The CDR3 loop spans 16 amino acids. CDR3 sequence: CAWSGAGNFHTDTQYF. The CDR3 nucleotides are TGTGCCTGGAGTGGAGCGGGGAACTTCCACACAGATACGCAGTATTTT.

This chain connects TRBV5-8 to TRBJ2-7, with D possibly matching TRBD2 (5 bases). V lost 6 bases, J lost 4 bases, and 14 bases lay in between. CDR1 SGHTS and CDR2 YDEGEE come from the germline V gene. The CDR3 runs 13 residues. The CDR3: CASTPGSAYEQYF. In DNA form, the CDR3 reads TGTGCCAGCACTCCGGGGAGCGCATACGAGCAGTACTTC.

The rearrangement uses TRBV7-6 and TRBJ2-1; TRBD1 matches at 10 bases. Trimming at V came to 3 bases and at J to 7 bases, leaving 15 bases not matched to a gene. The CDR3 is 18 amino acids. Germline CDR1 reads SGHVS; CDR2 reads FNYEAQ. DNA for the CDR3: TGTGCCAGCAGCTTCCCCCGGGACAGGGGACGATATAGGAATGAGCAGTTCTTC. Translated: CASSFPRDRGRYRNEQFF. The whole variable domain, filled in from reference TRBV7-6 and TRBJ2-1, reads GAGVSQSPRYKVTKRGQDVALRCDPISGHVSLYWYRQALGQGPEFLTYFNYEAQQDKSGLPNDRFSAERPEGSISTLTIQRTEQRDSAMYRCASSFPRDRGRYRNEQFFGPGTRLTVL.

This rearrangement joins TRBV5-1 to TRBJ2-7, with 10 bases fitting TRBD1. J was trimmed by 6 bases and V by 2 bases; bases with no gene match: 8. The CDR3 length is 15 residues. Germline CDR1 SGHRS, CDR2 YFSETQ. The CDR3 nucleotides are TGCGCCAGCAGCTTCGGACAGGGGGTGGGCAGCGAGCAGTACTTC. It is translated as CASSFGQGVGSEQYF.

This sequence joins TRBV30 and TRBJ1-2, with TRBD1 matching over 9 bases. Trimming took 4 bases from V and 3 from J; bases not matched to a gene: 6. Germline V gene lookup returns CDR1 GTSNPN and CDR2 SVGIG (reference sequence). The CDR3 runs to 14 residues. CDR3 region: CAWTGTGIDYGYTF. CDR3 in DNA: TGTGCCTGGACTGGGACAGGGATCGACTATGGCTACACCTTC. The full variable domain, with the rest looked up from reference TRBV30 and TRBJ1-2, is SQTIHQWPATLVQPVGSPLSLECTVEGTSNPNLYWYRQAAGRGLQLLFYSVGIGQISSEVPQNLSASRPQDRQFILSSKKLLLSDSGFYLCAWTGTGIDYGYTFGSGTRLTVV.

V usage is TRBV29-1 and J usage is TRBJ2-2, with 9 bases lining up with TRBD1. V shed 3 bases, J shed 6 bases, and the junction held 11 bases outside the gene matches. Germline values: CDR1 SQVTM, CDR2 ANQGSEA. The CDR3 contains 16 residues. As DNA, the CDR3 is TGCAGCGTTGAGTTAGGGACAGGGAGCCGCGCCGGGGAGCTGTTTTTT. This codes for CSVELGTGSRAGELFF.

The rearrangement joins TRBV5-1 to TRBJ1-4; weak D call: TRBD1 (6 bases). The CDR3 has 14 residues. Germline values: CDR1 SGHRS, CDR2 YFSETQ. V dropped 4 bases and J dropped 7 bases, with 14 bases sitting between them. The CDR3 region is CASSPQGLGEKLFF. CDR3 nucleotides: TGCGCCAGCAGCCCGCAGGGGCTCGGTGAAAAACTGTTTTTT.

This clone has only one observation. CDR3 amino acids: CASLPGTGSGNTIYF. CDR3 nucleotide sequence: TGTGCCAGCCTTCCCGGGACAGGGTCTGGAAACACCATATATTTT. The V call is TRBV6-1, the J call TRBJ1-3, with 9 bases matching TRBD1. The trim removed 8 bases at V and 1 base at J, leaving 6 bases unmatched. Germline CDR1 reads MNHNS; CDR2 reads SASEGT. This CDR3 region has 15 residues.

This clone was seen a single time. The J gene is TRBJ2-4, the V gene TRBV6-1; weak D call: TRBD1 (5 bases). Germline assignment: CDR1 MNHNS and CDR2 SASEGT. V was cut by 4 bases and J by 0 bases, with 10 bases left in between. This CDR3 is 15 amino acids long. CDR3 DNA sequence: TGTGCCAGCAGTGGACAGTCAATAGCCAAAAACATTCAGTACTTC. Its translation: CASSGQSIAKNIQYF.

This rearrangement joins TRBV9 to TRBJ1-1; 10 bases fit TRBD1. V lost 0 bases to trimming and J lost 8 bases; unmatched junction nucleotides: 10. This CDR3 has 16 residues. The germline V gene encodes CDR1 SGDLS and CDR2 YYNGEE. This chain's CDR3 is CASSVVGGTGATEAFF. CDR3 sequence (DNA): TGTGCCAGCAGCGTAGTCGGAGGGACAGGGGCGACCGAAGCTTTCTTT.

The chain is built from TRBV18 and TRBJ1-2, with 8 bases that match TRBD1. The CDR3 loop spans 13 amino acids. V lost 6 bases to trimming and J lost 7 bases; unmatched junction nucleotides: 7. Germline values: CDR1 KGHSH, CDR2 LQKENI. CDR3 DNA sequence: TGTGCCAGCTCTCTACAGGGGACAGGTGGCTACACCTTC. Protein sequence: CASSLQGTGGYTF.

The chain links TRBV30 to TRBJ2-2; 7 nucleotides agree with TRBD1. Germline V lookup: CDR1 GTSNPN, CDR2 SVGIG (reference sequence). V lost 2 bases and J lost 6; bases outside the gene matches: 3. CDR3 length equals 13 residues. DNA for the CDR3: TGTGCCTGGAGTTCACAGGGGCCCGGGGAGCTGTTTTTT. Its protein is CAWSSQGPGELFF.

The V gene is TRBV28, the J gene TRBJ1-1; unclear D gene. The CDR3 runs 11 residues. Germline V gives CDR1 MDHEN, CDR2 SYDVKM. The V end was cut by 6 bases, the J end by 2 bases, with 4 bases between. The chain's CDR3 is CASRGNTEAFF. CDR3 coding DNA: TGTGCCAGCAGGGGCAACACTGAAGCTTTCTTT.

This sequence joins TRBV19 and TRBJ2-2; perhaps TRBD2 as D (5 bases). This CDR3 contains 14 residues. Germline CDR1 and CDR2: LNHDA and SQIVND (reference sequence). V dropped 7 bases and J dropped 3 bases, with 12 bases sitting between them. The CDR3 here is CASNKVRDTGELFF. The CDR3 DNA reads TGTGCCAGTAACAAAGTGAGGGACACCGGGGAGCTGTTTTTT.

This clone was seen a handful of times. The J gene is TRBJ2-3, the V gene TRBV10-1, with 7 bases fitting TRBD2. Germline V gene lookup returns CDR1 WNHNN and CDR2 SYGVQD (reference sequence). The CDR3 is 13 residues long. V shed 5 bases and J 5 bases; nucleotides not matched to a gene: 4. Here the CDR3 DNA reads TGCGCCAGCAGTCTGTTAGCGGGAGATACGCAGTATTTT. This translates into CASSLLAGDTQYF.

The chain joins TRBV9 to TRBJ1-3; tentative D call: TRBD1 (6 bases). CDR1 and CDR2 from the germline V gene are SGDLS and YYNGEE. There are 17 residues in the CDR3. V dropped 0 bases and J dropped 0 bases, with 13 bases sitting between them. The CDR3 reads CASSVDGGGASGNTIYF. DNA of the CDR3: TGTGCCAGCAGCGTAGATGGCGGGGGGGCCTCTGGAAACACCATATATTTT.

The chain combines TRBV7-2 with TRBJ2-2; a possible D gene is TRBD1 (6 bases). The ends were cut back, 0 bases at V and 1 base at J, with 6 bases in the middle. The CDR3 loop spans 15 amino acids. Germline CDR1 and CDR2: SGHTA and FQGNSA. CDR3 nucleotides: TGTGCCAGCAGCTTAGCACAGGGGAACACCGGGGAGCTGTTTTTT. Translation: CASSLAQGNTGELFF.

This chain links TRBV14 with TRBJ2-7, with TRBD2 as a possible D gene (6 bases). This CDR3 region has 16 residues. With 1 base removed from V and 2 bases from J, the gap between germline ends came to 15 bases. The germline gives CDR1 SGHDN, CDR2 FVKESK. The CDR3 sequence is CASSQGRSSGAYEQYF. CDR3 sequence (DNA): TGTGCCAGCAGCCAAGGACGGTCCTCGGGAGCCTACGAGCAGTACTTC.

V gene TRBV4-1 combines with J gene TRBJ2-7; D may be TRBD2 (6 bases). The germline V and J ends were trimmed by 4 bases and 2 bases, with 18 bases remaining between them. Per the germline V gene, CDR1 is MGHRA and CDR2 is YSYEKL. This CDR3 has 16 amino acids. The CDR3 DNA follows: TGCGCCAGCAGCCGCGGAGGAGGAGGGGACGCCTACGAGCAGTACTTC. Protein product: CASSRGGGGDAYEQYF.

CDR3 bases: TGTGCCAGCAGCCGGGACAGGGACGAAAAACTGTTTTTT. Translated, it gives CASSRDRDEKLFF. J is TRBJ1-4 and V is TRBV5-6; 9 bases are a match to TRBD1. The CDR3 extends over 13 amino acids. The germline V gene encodes CDR1 SGHDT and CDR2 YYEEEE. Unmatched junction bases numbered 3, after V lost 4 bases and J lost 8 bases.